The 4 T cell receptor beta chains presented below share a single source sample, sequenced in a study of T cells in Graves' hyperthyroidism and ophthalmopathy. The investigators amplified TCR beta CDR3 regions from RNA transcripts. The HTBI primer set drove a first-round RT-PCR of the TCR CDR3. TCRdb reprocessed the multiplex PCR reads via MiXCR and lists one record per CDR3 protein. The data hold 700,000 to 850,000 distinct CDR3 sequences, with approximately 40% observed a single time. The material sequenced was blood. The source of these receptors is a woman aged 40 to 50 with Graves' hyperthyroidism.

This clonotype was detected many times. Written as DNA, the CDR3 is TGTGCCAGCAGTGAAGCGGGTATTTGGGGCTACGAGCAGTACTTC. Protein product: CASSEAGIWGYEQYF. This chain links TRBV6-1 with TRBJ2-7; D is ambiguous. This CDR3 comprises 15 residues. Looked up from germline, CDR1 is MNHNS and CDR2 is SASEGT. V lost 0 bases and J lost 3, with 12 bases in between.

The genes are TRBV20-1 and TRBJ2-7, with 7 bases that match TRBD2. Germline lookup yields CDR1 DFQATT and CDR2 SNEGSKA (reference sequence). The CDR3 totals 14 residues. With 6 bases clipped from V and 2 bases from J, the junction kept 10 bases outside the gene matches. The chain's CDR3 is CSAALGLGTYEQYF. In DNA form, the CDR3 reads TGCAGTGCCGCGTTAGGACTAGGGACCTACGAGCAGTACTTC.

The CDR3 sequence: CAWGPDSIYEQYF. In DNA, the CDR3 is TGTGCCTGGGGGCCGGACAGTATCTACGAGCAGTACTTC. The chain couples TRBV19 to TRBJ2-7; possibly TRBD1 for D (6 bases). The germline CDR1 and CDR2 sequences are LNHDA and SQIVND (reference sequence). The CDR3 is 13 amino acids. Trimming pared 11 bases from V and 3 bases from J, leaving 17 bases between. The full variable domain, with the rest looked up from reference TRBV19 and TRBJ2-7, is DGGITQSPKYLFRKEGQNVTLSCEQNLNHDAMYWYRQDPGQGLRLIYYSQIVNDFQKGDIAEGYSVSREKKESFPLTVTSAQKNPTAFYLCAWGPDSIYEQYFGPGTRLTVT.

There are many counts of this clonotype. The chain uses TRBV7-2 and TRBJ2-7, with a tentative D call TRBD1 (5 bases). Germline V gives CDR1 SGHTA, CDR2 FQGNSA. The ends were cut back, 4 bases at V and 0 bases at J, with 16 bases in the middle. The CDR3 length is 16 residues. CDR3 sequence reads: CASSSATAAFSYEQYF. The CDR3 nucleotides read TGTGCCAGCAGCTCCGCGACAGCAGCCTTCTCCTACGAGCAGTACTTC.